A selection of T cell receptor beta chains follows, all from one sample in a study of vaccination and CD4 T cells after COVID-19. TCRdb fed the PCR reads into MiXCR, producing one record per CDR3 protein. The top ten clones hold around 5.1% of a sample with some 26,000 distinct CDR3 sequences, around two fifths of them seen once. No antigens are known for them. Specimen: CD4+ T cells from blood, cultured in vitro, collected about 7 months after SARS-CoV-2 vaccination. The source is a human donor who had recovered from COVID-19. Each CDR3 is given with its conserved first and last residue. The D gene is left open where the match is weak. Not every row has a clone size; where given, it reads once, few, many or a size class.

CDR3nt,CDR3aa,abundance,v_gene,len,j_gene,d_gene
TGTGCCAGCAGTTCCGGGGACCGGGAGACCCAGTACTTC,CASSSGDRETQYF,NA,TRBV12-3/TRBV12-4,13,TRBJ2-5,NA
TGTGCCAGCAGTTCCGTGGGCGCGGGTCAGCCCCAGCATTTT,CASSSVGAGQPQHF,NA,TRBV6-5,14,TRBJ1-5,NA
TGTGCCAGCAGCCGGGGGCGGGAGATTTCACCCCTCCACTTT,CASSRGREISPLHF,few,TRBV6-1,14,TRBJ1-6,NA
TGTGCCACAAAGACGGCTTTCTTT,CATKTAFF,NA,TRBV7-9,8,TRBJ1-1,NA
TGTGCCAGCAGCTTTGTAGATAGGGCCGGGGAGCTGTTTTTT,CASSFVDRAGELFF,NA,TRBV7-9,14,TRBJ2-2,NA
TGTGCCAGCAGTTTGGATTCGTTGTCCGGGGCAGCTTTCTTT,CASSLDSLSGAAFF,NA,TRBV12-3/TRBV12-4,14,TRBJ1-1,NA
TGTGCCAGCAGCCCCCGGGACAGGGGGGCTGGAAACTATGGCTACACCTTC,CASSPRDRGAGNYGYTF,NA,TRBV7-9,17,TRBJ1-2,TRBD1
TGTGCCAGCAGTACAGCCGGGACAGTACAAGAGACCCAGTACTTC,CASSTAGTVQETQYF,NA,TRBV6-1,15,TRBJ2-5,TRBD1
TGCAGTGCTAGAGATCCCGGGACAGGGTACTACGAGCAGTACTTC,CSARDPGTGYYEQYF,NA,TRBV20-1,15,TRBJ2-7,TRBD1
TGCAGTGCCCTTCGACAGGGACTTCCTTATGGCTACACCTTC,CSALRQGLPYGYTF,few,TRBV20-1,14,TRBJ1-2,TRBD1
TGTGCCAGTAGTCGGTCAGGAAAAGAGACCCAGTACTTC,CASSRSGKETQYF,NA,TRBV19,13,TRBJ2-5,NA
TGTGCCAGCACACTAGCGGTGACCTACGAGCAGTACTTC,CASTLAVTYEQYF,NA,TRBV7-2,13,TRBJ2-7,TRBD2
TGTGCCAGCATGGTGGGGTATCAGGGAGGAACCTATAATTCACCCCTCCACTTT,CASMVGYQGGTYNSPLHF,medium-sized,TRBV28,18,TRBJ1-6,NA
TGCAGTGCTAGAGAGAACAGGGGCCATGCCCAAGAGACCCAGTACTTC,CSARENRGHAQETQYF,few,TRBV20-1,16,TRBJ2-5,TRBD1
TGTGCCAGCAGCTTAAGATCCGGACAGGGGGCTTTGGAGACCCAGTACTTC,CASSLRSGQGALETQYF,few,TRBV7-8,17,TRBJ2-5,TRBD1
TGTGCCAGCTCCTCCGGCGGGAGGGATGAGCAGTTCTTC,CASSSGGRDEQFF,NA,TRBV18,13,TRBJ2-1,TRBD2
TGTGCCACCAGCAGAGATCGCGGGGGCGGGAATAATTCACCCCTCCACTTT,CATSRDRGGGNNSPLHF,NA,TRBV15,17,TRBJ1-6,NA
TGTGCCAGCAGCCCTCGAGCGGGGCTAGCCTACAATGAGCAGTTCTTC,CASSPRAGLAYNEQFF,few,TRBV7-2,16,TRBJ2-1,TRBD2
TGTGCCAGCAGTGAAGTGTCTACTAATAGCCTTACTGAAGCTTTCTTT,CASSEVSTNSLTEAFF,NA,TRBV6-1,16,TRBJ1-1,NA
TGTGCCAGCAGGGATACGGGGAAGTACGAGCAGTACTTC,CASRDTGKYEQYF,NA,TRBV6-1,13,TRBJ2-7,NA
TGTGCCAGCAGTCCAGGGACTTTCTCCTACGAGCAGTACTTC,CASSPGTFSYEQYF,NA,TRBV28,14,TRBJ2-7,NA
TGCAGTGCTAGAGATGTAGCGGGAGTACAGTACGAGCAGTACTTC,CSARDVAGVQYEQYF,few,TRBV20-1,15,TRBJ2-7,TRBD2
TGTGCCAGCAGTGATGGGCGGGAGTTAAAAGAGACCCAGTACTTC,CASSDGRELKETQYF,NA,TRBV25-1,15,TRBJ2-5,TRBD2
TGTGCCAGCAGCTTACCCGCGACTCGATACCAAGAGACCCAGTACTTC,CASSLPATRYQETQYF,NA,TRBV7-9,16,TRBJ2-5,NA
TGTGCCAGCAGCTTAGGACTAGTCTCCTACAATGAGCAGTTCTTC,CASSLGLVSYNEQFF,NA,TRBV7-8,15,TRBJ2-1,NA
TGTGCCAGCAACAAAGGACTAGCGGGAGTTTATGAGCAGTTCTTC,CASNKGLAGVYEQFF,medium-sized,TRBV7-9,15,TRBJ2-1,TRBD2
TGTGCCAGCAGCGCCGGGGGGGCCGGGGAGACCCAGTACTTC,CASSAGGAGETQYF,NA,TRBV7-3,14,TRBJ2-5,TRBD2
TGCAGTGCTAGAGTAGTGGCAGGGGATTTGAACACCGGGGAGCTGTTTTTT,CSARVVAGDLNTGELFF,NA,TRBV20-1,17,TRBJ2-2,NA
TGTGCCAGCAGCTTAATTCGAGGGCGGGCCAGCTACGAGCAGTACTTC,CASSLIRGRASYEQYF,few,TRBV7-2,16,TRBJ2-7,NA
TGCAGTGCTCCTGACTTCGGGACCTACGAGCAGTACTTC,CSAPDFGTYEQYF,NA,TRBV20-1,13,TRBJ2-7,NA
TGTGCCAGCAGTGAAGTGGCAGCGAACACCGGGGAGCTGTTTTTT,CASSEVAANTGELFF,NA,TRBV6-1,15,TRBJ2-2,NA
TGTGCCAGCTCCGTGGACAGGGTCAATCAGCCCCAGCATTTT,CASSVDRVNQPQHF,NA,TRBV18,14,TRBJ1-5,TRBD1
TGCAGTGCTAGCCCGACTAGCGAGGAGACCCAGTACTTC,CSASPTSEETQYF,few,TRBV20-1,13,TRBJ2-5,TRBD2
TGTGCCAGCACCGGGACAGGGTCGCTCAATGAGCAGTTCTTC,CASTGTGSLNEQFF,once,TRBV6-1,14,TRBJ2-1,TRBD1
TGTGCCAGCAGTTTATCCGCGCTAGCGGGAGGCCGAGAGACCCAGTACTTC,CASSLSALAGGRETQYF,NA,TRBV28,17,TRBJ2-5,TRBD2
TGTGCCATCAGTGAGTGGGACAGGGGCGTGGATACGCAGTATTTT,CAISEWDRGVDTQYF,NA,TRBV10-3,15,TRBJ2-3,TRBD1